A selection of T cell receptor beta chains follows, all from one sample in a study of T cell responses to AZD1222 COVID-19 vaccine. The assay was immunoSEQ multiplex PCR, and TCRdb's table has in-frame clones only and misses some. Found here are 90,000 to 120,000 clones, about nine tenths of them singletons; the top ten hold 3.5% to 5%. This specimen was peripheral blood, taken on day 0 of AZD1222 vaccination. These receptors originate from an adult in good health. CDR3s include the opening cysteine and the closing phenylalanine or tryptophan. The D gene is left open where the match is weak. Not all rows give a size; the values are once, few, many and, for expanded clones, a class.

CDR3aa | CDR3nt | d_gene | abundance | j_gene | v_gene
CASSQSAHNEKLFF | TGTGCCAGCAGCCAATCGGCCCATAATGAAAAACTGTTTTTT | NA | NA | TRBJ1-4 | TRBV3-1/TRBV3-2
CASSPTSQTRGENF | TGTGCCAGCAGCCCAACTTCCCAGACGCGCGGGGAGAACTTC | NA | NA | TRBJ2-7 | TRBV7-2
CSVEDAGELFF | TGCAGCGTTGAAGATGCCGGGGAGCTGTTTTTT | NA | NA | TRBJ2-2 | TRBV29-1
CASSSEGHQPQHF | TGTGCCAGCTCGAGCGAGGGGCATCAGCCCCAGCATTTT | NA | NA | TRBJ1-5 | TRBV18
CASSSQGDTEAFF | TGTGCCAGCAGCTCTCAGGGTGACACTGAAGCTTTCTTT | NA | NA | TRBJ1-1 | TRBV7-2
CASSLGANTEAFF | TGTGCCAGCAGCTTGGGCGCGAACACTGAAGCTTTCTTT | NA | few | TRBJ1-1 | TRBV7-2
CASSLGLAGTDTQYF | TGTGCCAGCAGCTTGGGACTAGCGGGCACAGATACGCAGTATTTT | TRBD2 | NA | TRBJ2-3 | TRBV5-4
CAWSLGEAGGYTF | TGTGCCTGGAGCCTAGGGGAAGCGGGGGGCTACACCTTC | NA | NA | TRBJ1-2 | TRBV30
CASSQEFSGNTIYF | TGTGCCAGCAGCCAAGAGTTTTCCGGAAACACCATATATTTT | NA | NA | TRBJ1-3 | TRBV4-2
CASSQDGSNRYNEQFF | TGTGCCAGCAGCCAAGATGGCAGCAATAGGTACAATGAGCAGTTCTTC | NA | NA | TRBJ2-1 | TRBV14
CASSLFGYASEDTIYF | TGTGCCAGCAGTTTATTCGGCTACGCTTCTGAGGACACCATATATTTT | NA | NA | TRBJ1-3 | TRBV6-5
CASRAGQAKNIQYF | TGTGCCAGCAGGGCGGGACAAGCCAAAAACATTCAGTACTTC | NA | NA | TRBJ2-4 | TRBV2
CSVEDPQREETQYF | TGCAGCGTTGAAGATCCCCAGCGCGAAGAGACCCAGTACTTC | NA | NA | TRBJ2-5 | TRBV29-1
CASSISSAGTADTQYF | TGTGCCAGTAGTATATCATCAGCGGGGACGGCAGATACGCAGTATTTT | TRBD2 | NA | TRBJ2-3 | TRBV19
CASSDGRGFSGNTIYF | TGTGCCAGCAGTGATGGACGGGGATTCTCTGGAAACACCATATATTTT | NA | NA | TRBJ1-3 | TRBV7-9
CASSAGDQDFSGANVLTF | TGTGCCAGCAGCGCCGGAGACCAGGATTTCTCTGGGGCCAACGTCCTGACTTTC | NA | few | TRBJ2-6 | TRBV7-9
CATRRDRGERNEQFF | TGTGCCACCAGGAGAGACAGGGGGGAAAGGAATGAGCAGTTCTTC | TRBD1 | NA | TRBJ2-1 | TRBV15
CASSRGGLDGYTF | TGTGCCAGCTCACGCGGGGGGCTAGATGGCTACACCTTC | NA | once | TRBJ1-2 | TRBV18
CASSRGTGLYSPLHF | TGTGCCAGCAGCCGCGGGACAGGGCTTTATTCACCCCTCCACTTT | TRBD1 | NA | TRBJ1-6 | TRBV14
CASSPRTGSYEQYF | TGTGCCAGCAGCCCAAGGACAGGCTCCTACGAGCAGTACTTC | TRBD1 | NA | TRBJ2-7 | TRBV13
CASSLGGTNEKLFF | TGTGCCAGCAGCTTAGGGGGAACTAATGAAAAACTGTTTTTT | NA | NA | TRBJ1-4 | TRBV7-8
CASSVAPPQGPYGYTF | TGTGCCAGCAGCGTAGCTCCGCCACAGGGGCCCTATGGCTACACCTTC | TRBD1 | NA | TRBJ1-2 | TRBV9
CASSLGPEGTQYF | TGTGCCAGCAGCTTAGGGCCCGAAGGGACCCAGTACTTC | NA | NA | TRBJ2-5 | TRBV7-2
CATSTGDWPYGYTF | TGTGCCACCAGCACAGGGGACTGGCCCTATGGCTACACCTTC | TRBD1 | NA | TRBJ1-2 | TRBV24-1
CASRNLDPLRETQYF | TGTGCCAGCAGAAATCTGGACCCCCTGCGGGAGACCCAGTACTTC | NA | NA | TRBJ2-5 | TRBV6-4
CASSLDGTPYEQYF | TGTGCCAGCAGCTTAGACGGGACTCCCTACGAGCAGTACTTC | NA | NA | TRBJ2-7 | TRBV7-9
CAWINNMNTEAFF | TGTGCCTGGATTAATAACATGAACACTGAAGCTTTCTTT | NA | few | TRBJ1-1 | TRBV30
CASRPLTEAGNTIYF | TGTGCCAGCAGGCCGCTTACAGAAGCTGGAAACACCATATATTTT | NA | once | TRBJ1-3 | TRBV6-6
CASSQDNGRGGNYGYTF | TGCGCCAGCAGCCAAGACAACGGTAGGGGTGGGAACTATGGCTACACCTTC | NA | NA | TRBJ1-2 | TRBV4-3
CASSPAYGREQYF | TGTGCCAGCAGCCCCGCGTACGGGCGGGAGCAGTACTTC | NA | NA | TRBJ2-7 | TRBV5-4